This passage covers 4 T cell receptor beta chains from one sample sequenced in a study of T cells after yellow fever vaccination. From the 5' RACE reads, TCRdb called clonotypes with MiXCR, one entry per CDR3 protein. In the table there are approximately 450,000 distinct CDR3 sequences, over 15% of which are singletons. Sequences were derived from PBMCs, sampled before the yellow fever booster vaccination. These receptors originate from a man younger than 30 who received the YFV17D yellow fever vaccine.

This clonotype has at least ten counts. The chain has TRBV15 and TRBJ2-1; D not certain. The CDR3 totals 12 residues. CDR1 and CDR2 (germline): LNHNV, YYDKDF (reference sequence). Deletions cut 0 bases from V and 8 bases from J, with 5 bases between. This CDR3 is CATSRDSDEQFF. The CDR3 nucleotides are TGTGCCACCAGCAGAGATTCGGATGAGCAGTTCTTC.

The table lists this clonotype with a few counts. The chain recombines TRBV4-1 with TRBJ1-5; the D is unclear. V was pared by 0 bases and J by 7 bases, with 13 bases between. This CDR3 comprises 15 residues. Germline CDR1 MGHRA, CDR2 YSYEKL. Here the CDR3 reads CASSQEDFGSQPQHF. Here the CDR3 DNA reads TGCGCCAGCAGCCAAGAAGACTTCGGTAGCCAGCCCCAGCATTTT.

This clonotype has only a few counts. This chain connects TRBV7-9 to TRBJ2-5, with 9 nucleotides matching TRBD1. CDR3 size: 14 residues. Germline V CDR1 and CDR2: SEHNR, FQNEAQ (reference sequence). Trimming cost V 5 bases and J 3 bases; bases outside gene matches: 4. DNA for the CDR3: TGTGCCAGCAGCACGACAGGGGGGGAAGAGACCCAGTACTTC. Its protein is CASSTTGGEETQYF.

V is TRBV20-1 and J is TRBJ1-4, with D perhaps TRBD1 (5 bases). V was cut by 6 bases and J by 5 bases, with 16 bases left in between. Germline-derived CDR1 and CDR2 are DFQATT and SNEGSKA (reference sequence). The CDR3 is 14 amino acids. CDR3 sequence reads: CSAPRGGKNEKLFF. The CDR3 nucleotides read TGCAGTGCCCCTCGTGGGGGGAAAAATGAAAAACTGTTTTTT.